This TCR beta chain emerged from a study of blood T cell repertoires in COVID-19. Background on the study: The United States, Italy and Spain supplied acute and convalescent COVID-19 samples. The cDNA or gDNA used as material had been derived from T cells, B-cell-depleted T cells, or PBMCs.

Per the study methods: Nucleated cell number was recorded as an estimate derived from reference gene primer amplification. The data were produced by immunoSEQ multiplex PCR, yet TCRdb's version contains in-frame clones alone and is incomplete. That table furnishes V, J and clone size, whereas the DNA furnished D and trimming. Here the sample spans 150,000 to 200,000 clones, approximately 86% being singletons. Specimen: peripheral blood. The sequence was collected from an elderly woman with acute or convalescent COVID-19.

The CDR3 is CATSGGAGAGYTF. The CDR3 bases are TGTGCCACCAGTGGTGGTGCAGGGGCTGGCTACACCTTC. The chain has TRBV24-1 and TRBJ1-2, with a possible D match to TRBD1 (6 bases). The germline gives CDR1 KGHDR, CDR2 SFDVKD. This CDR3 contains 13 residues. Trimming removed 5 bases from V and 7 bases from J, with 13 bases in between.